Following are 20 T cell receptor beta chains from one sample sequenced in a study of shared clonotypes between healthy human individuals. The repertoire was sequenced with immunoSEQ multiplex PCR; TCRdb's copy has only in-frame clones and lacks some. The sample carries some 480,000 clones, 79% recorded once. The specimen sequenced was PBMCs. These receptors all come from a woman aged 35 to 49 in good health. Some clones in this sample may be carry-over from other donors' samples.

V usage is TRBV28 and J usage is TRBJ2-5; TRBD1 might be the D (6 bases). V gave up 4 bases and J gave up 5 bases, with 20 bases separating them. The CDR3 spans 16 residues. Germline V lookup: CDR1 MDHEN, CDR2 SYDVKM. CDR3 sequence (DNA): TGTGCCAGCAGTTCCCAGGGGCGCAGGGTACTGGAGACCCAGTACTTC. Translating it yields CASSSQGRRVLETQYF.

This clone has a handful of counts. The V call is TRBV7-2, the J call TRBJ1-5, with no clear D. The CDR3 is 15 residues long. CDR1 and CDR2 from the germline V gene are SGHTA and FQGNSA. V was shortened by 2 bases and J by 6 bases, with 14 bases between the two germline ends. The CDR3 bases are TGTGCCAGCAGCTTATCGTGGGTGTTGGGTCAGCCCCAGCATTTT. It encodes CASSLSWVLGQPQHF.

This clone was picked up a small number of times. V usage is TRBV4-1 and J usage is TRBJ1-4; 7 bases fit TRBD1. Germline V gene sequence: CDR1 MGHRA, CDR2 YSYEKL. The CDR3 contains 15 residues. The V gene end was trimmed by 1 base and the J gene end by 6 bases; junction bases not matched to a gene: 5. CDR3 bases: TGCGCCAGCAGCCAAGGCCGGGACAGTGATGAAAAACTGTTTTTT. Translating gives CASSQGRDSDEKLFF.

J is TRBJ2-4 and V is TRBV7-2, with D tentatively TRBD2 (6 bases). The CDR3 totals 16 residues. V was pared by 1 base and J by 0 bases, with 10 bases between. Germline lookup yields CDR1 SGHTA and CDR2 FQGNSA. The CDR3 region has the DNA TGTGCCAGCAGCTTAGAGGTAGCGGTAGCCAAAAACATTCAGTACTTC. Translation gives CASSLEVAVAKNIQYF.

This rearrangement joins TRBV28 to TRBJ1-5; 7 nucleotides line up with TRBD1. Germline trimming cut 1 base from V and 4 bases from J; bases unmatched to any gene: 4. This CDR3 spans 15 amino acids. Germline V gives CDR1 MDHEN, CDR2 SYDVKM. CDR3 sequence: CASSLFDRVNQPQHF. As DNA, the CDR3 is TGTGCCAGCAGTTTATTCGACAGGGTTAATCAGCCCCAGCATTTT.

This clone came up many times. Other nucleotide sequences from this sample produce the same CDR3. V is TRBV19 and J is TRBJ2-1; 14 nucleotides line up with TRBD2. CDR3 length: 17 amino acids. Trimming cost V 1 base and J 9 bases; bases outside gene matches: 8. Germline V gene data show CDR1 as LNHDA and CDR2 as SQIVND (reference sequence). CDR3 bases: TGTGCCAGTAGTATAGGGGGACTAGCGGGAGAACAAGGTGAGCAGTTCTTC. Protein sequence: CASSIGGLAGEQGEQFF.

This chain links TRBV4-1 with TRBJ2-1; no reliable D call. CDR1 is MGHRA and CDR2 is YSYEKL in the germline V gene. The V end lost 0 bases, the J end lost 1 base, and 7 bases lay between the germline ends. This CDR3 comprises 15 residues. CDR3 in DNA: TGCGCCAGCAGCCAAGAGGAGAGGTCCTACAATGAGCAGTTCTTC. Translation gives CASSQEERSYNEQFF.

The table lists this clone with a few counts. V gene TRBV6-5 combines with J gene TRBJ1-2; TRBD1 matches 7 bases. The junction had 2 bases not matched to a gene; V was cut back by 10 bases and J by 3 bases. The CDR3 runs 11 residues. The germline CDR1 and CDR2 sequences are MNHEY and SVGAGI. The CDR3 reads CATTGYYGYTF. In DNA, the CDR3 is TGTGCCACGACAGGGTACTATGGCTACACCTTC.

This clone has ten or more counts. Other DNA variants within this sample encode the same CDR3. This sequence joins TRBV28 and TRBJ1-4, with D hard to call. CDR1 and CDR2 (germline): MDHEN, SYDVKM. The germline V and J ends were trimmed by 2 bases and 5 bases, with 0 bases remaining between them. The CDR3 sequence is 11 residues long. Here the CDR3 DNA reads TGTGCCAGCAGTTTAAATGAAAAACTGTTTTTT. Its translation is CASSLNEKLFF. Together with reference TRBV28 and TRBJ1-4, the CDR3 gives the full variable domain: DVKVTQSSRYLVKRTGEKVFLECVQDMDHENMFWYRQDPGLGLRLIYFSYDVKMKEKGDIPEGYSVSREKKERFSLILESASTNQTSMYLCASSLNEKLFFGSGTQLSVL.

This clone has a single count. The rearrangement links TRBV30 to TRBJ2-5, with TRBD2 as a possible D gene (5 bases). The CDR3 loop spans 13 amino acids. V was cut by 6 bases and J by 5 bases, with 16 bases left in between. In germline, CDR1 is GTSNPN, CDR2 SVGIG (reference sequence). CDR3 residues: CACSGSARETQYF. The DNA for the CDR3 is TGTGCCTGCTCGGGGTCCGCACGGGAGACCCAGTACTTC. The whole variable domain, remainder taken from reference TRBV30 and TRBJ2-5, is SQTIHQWPATLVQPVGSPLSLECTVEGTSNPNLYWYRQAAGRGLQLLFYSVGIGQISSEVPQNLSASRPQDRQFILSSKKLLLSDSGFYLCACSGSARETQYFGPGTRLLVL.

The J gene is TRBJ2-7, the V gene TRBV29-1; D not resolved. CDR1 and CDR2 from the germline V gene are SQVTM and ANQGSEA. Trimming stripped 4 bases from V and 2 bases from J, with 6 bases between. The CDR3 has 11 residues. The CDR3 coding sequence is TGCAGCGTTGCAGACACCTACGAGCAGTACTTC. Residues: CSVADTYEQYF.

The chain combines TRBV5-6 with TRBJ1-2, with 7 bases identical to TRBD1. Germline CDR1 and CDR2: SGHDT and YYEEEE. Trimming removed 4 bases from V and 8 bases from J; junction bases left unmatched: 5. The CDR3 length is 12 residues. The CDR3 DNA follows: TGTGCCAGCAGCCCGGGACAGTCAGGCTACACCTTC. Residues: CASSPGQSGYTF. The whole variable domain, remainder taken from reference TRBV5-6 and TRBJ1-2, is DAGVTQSPTHLIKTRGQQVTLRCSPKSGHDTVSWYQQALGQGPQFIFQYYEEEERQRGNFPDRFSGHQFPNYSSELNVNALLLGDSALYLCASSPGQSGYTFGSGTRLTVV.

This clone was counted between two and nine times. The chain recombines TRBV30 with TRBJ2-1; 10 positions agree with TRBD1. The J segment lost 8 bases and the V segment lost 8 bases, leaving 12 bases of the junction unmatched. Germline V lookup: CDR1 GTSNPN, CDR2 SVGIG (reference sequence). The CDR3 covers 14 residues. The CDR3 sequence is CATAGTGESDEQFF. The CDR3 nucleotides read TGTGCCACCGCGGGGACAGGGGAAAGCGATGAGCAGTTCTTC.

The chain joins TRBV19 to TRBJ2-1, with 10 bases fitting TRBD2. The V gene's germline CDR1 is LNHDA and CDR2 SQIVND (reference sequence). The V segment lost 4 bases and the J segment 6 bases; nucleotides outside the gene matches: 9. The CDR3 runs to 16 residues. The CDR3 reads CASSTPGLAFGNEQFF. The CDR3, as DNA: TGTGCCAGTAGTACCCCGGGACTAGCGTTCGGCAATGAGCAGTTCTTC. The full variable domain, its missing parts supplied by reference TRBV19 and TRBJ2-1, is DGGITQSPKYLFRKEGQNVTLSCEQNLNHDAMYWYRQDPGQGLRLIYYSQIVNDFQKGDIAEGYSVSREKKESFPLTVTSAQKNPTAFYLCASSTPGLAFGNEQFFGPGTRLTVL.

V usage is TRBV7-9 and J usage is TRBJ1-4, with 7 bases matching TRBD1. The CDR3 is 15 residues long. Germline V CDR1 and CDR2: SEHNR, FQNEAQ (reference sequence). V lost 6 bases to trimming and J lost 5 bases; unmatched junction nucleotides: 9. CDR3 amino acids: CASRTTGTANEKLFF. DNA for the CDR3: TGTGCCAGCAGAACGACAGGGACGGCGAATGAAAAACTGTTTTTT.

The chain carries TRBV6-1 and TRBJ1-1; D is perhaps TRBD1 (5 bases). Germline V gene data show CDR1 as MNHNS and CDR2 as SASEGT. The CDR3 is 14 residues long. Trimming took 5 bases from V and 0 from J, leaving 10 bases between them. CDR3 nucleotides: TGTGCCAGCAGTCGGGACCCACTGAACACTGAAGCTTTCTTT. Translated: CASSRDPLNTEAFF.

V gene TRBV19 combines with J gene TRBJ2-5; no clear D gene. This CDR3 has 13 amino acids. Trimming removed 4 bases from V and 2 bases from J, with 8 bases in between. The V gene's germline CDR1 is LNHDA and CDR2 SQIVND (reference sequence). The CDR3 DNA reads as TGTGCCAGTAGTAGGGGTTATCAAGAGACCCAGTACTTC. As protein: CASSRGYQETQYF.

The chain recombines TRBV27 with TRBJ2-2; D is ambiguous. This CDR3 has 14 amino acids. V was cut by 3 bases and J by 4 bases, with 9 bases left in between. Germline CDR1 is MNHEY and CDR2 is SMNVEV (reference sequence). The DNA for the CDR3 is TGTGCCAGCAGTTTTACGGTTGCCACCGGGGAGCTGTTTTTT. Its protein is CASSFTVATGELFF.

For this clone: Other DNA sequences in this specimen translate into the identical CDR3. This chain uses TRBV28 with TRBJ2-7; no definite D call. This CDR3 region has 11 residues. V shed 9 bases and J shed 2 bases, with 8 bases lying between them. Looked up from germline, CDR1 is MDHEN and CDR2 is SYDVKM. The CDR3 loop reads CASGRTYEQYF. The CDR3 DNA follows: TGTGCCAGTGGCCGGACCTACGAGCAGTACTTC.

CDR3 loop: CASSELGLAVYEQYF. CDR3 nucleotides: TGTGCCAGCAGTGAACTTGGACTAGCGGTCTACGAGCAGTACTTC. The rearrangement joins TRBV6-1 to TRBJ2-7; TRBD2 matches at 10 bases. Per the germline V gene, CDR1 is MNHNS and CDR2 is SASEGT. CDR3 size: 15 residues. The V and J ends lost 2 bases and 3 bases, in that order; junction bases with no gene match: 4.